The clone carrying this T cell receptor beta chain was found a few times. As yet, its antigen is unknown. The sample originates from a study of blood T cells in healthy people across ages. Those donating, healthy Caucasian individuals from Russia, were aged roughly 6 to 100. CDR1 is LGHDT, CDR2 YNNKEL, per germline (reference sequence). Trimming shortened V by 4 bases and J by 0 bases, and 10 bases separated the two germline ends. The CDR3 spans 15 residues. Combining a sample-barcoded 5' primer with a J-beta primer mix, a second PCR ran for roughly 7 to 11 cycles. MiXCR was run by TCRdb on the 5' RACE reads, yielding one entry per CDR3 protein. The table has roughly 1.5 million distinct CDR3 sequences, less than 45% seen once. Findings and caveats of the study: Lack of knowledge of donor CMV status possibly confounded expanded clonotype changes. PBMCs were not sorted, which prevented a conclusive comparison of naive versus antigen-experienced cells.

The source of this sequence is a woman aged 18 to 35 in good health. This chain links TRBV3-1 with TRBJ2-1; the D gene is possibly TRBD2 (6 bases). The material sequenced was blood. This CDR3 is CASSPRLGSYNEQFF. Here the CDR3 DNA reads TGTGCCAGCAGCCCCCGACTAGGCTCCTACAATGAGCAGTTCTTC.